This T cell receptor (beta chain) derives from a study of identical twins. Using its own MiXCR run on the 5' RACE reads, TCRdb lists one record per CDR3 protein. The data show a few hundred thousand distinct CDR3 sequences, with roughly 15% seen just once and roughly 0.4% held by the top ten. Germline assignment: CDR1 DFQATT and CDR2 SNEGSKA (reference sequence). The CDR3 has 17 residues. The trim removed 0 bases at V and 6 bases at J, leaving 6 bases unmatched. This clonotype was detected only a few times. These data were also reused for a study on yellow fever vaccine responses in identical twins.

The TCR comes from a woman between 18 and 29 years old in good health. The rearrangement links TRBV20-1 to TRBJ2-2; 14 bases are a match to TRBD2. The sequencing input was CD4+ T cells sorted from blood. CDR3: CSARDSGTSGSSGELFF. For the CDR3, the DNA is TGCAGTGCTAGAGATTCCGGGACTAGCGGGAGCTCCGGGGAGCTGTTTTTT.